These T cell receptor beta chains were read from a single sample in a study of PD-1 blockade in classical Hodgkin lymphoma. Data came from immunoSEQ multiplex PCR; TCRdb stores just in-frame clones and leaves some out. The sample lists over 70,000 clones, under 90% occurring once. Sequenced material: peripheral blood mononuclear cells (PBMCs), taken at baseline. These receptors were collected from a human donor with classical Hodgkin lymphoma. Each CDR3 is given with its conserved first and last residue. Each record gives: V gene, J gene, clone size, D gene, CDR3 protein, CDR3 DNA. The D gene is left open where the match is weak. Size is omitted from some rows. Given values are once, few, many or a class for expanded clones.

TRBV5-5	TRBJ2-7	NA	NA	CASSFIGIPYEQYF	TGTGCCAGCAGCTTTATAGGTATCCCCTACGAGCAGTACTTC
TRBV7-9	TRBJ2-3	NA	NA	CASSLALTAGEDTQYF	TGTGCCAGCAGCTTAGCGCTAACGGCAGGGGAAGATACGCAGTATTTT
TRBV30	TRBJ2-7	NA	TRBD1	CAWSATDRVSHEQYF	TGTGCCTGGAGTGCAACGGACAGGGTGTCCCACGAGCAGTACTTC
TRBV2	TRBJ2-3	NA	TRBD1	CASSRDRFTDTQYF	TGTGCCAGCAGTCGGGACAGGTTCACAGATACGCAGTATTTT
TRBV10-2	TRBJ1-5	NA	NA	CASSDKPGQTSNQPQHF	TGCGCCAGCAGTGATAAGCCTGGTCAGACTAGCAATCAGCCCCAGCATTTT
TRBV19	TRBJ2-3	NA	TRBD1	CASSTRDRGLFVTDTQYF	TGTGCCAGTAGTACTCGGGACAGGGGATTATTTGTCACAGATACGCAGTATTTT
TRBV10-1	TRBJ2-7	NA	TRBD1	CASSESGTGYEQYF	TGCGCCAGCAGTGAGTCTGGGACAGGCTACGAGCAGTACTTC
TRBV10-2	TRBJ2-1	NA	NA	CASSGTPERVSSYNEQFF	TGCGCCAGCAGTGGGACACCCGAAAGGGTGAGCTCCTACAATGAGCAGTTCTTC
TRBV19	TRBJ1-5	NA	NA	CASSILGTQPQHF	TGTGCCAGTAGTATCCTGGGGACCCAGCCCCAGCATTTT
TRBV6-5	TRBJ2-2	once	TRBD1	CASYRGPNTGELFF	TGTGCCAGCTACAGGGGGCCGAACACCGGGGAGCTGTTTTTT
TRBV18	TRBJ2-1	NA	NA	CASSTPGHLPYNEQFF	TGTGCCAGCTCAACTCCGGGACACCTTCCCTACAATGAGCAGTTCTTC
TRBV11-2	TRBJ2-7	NA	TRBD1	CASSLTGDDYEQYF	TGTGCCAGCAGCTTGACAGGGGATGACTACGAGCAGTACTTC
TRBV9	TRBJ2-2	once	TRBD2	CASSVVGLAGAGELFF	TGTGCCAGCAGCGTAGTAGGACTAGCGGGCGCGGGGGAGCTGTTTTTT
TRBV5-1	TRBJ2-2	once	NA	CASSLVGDLNTGELFF	TGCGCCAGCAGCTTGGTAGGAGACTTAAACACCGGGGAGCTGTTTTTT
TRBV4-2	TRBJ2-1	NA	TRBD2	CASSQRLAGPYNEQFF	TGTGCCAGCAGCCAGAGATTAGCGGGACCTTACAATGAGCAGTTCTTC
TRBV29-1	TRBJ2-3	NA	NA	CSVDGGPPDTQYF	TGCAGCGTTGACGGTGGGCCCCCAGATACGCAGTATTTT
TRBV7-9	TRBJ2-7	NA	NA	CASSSPSYEQYF	TGTGCCAGCAGTTCTCCCTCCTACGAGCAGTACTTC
TRBV10-1	TRBJ2-5	NA	NA	CASSGLGETQYF	TGCGCCAGCAGTGGGTTGGGAGAGACCCAGTACTTC
TRBV5-1	TRBJ2-7	NA	TRBD1	CASKGSIGQVYEQYF	TGCGCCAGCAAAGGATCGATCGGACAGGTTTACGAGCAGTACTTC
TRBV27	TRBJ2-7	NA	NA	CASSLSPQAYEQYF	TGTGCCAGCAGTTTATCCCCGCAAGCGTACGAGCAGTACTTC
TRBV5-5	TRBJ2-7	NA	NA	CASSFQGGTYEQYF	TGTGCCAGCAGCTTCCAGGGCGGAACCTACGAGCAGTACTTC
TRBV29-1	TRBJ2-7	NA	TRBD1	CSAKTGVSYEQYF	TGCAGCGCCAAGACAGGGGTCTCCTACGAGCAGTACTTC
TRBV13	TRBJ2-5	NA	TRBD2	CASSPSILAEEGREAQYF	TGTGCCAGCAGCCCCTCAATCCTAGCGGAGGAGGGACGGGAGGCCCAGTACTTC
TRBV4-3	TRBJ2-3	once	NA	CASSQEKTMFTDTQYF	TGCGCCAGCAGCCAAGAAAAGACGATGTTCACAGATACGCAGTATTTT
TRBV5-1	TRBJ1-2	NA	NA	CASSSDGTYGYTF	TGCGCCAGCAGCTCGGACGGGACCTATGGCTACACCTTC
TRBV19	TRBJ2-3	NA	NA	CASSTSVRGGTQYF	TGTGCCAGTAGTACCTCAGTCCGGGGTGGAACGCAGTATTTT
TRBV2	TRBJ2-5	NA	TRBD2	CASNKEGLAGVRETQYF	TGTGCCAGCAATAAGGAAGGACTAGCGGGAGTTCGGGAGACCCAGTACTTC
TRBV5-1	TRBJ2-6	NA	NA	CASSSSGTGISGANVLTF	TGCGCCAGCAGCTCTTCCGGGACGGGAATCTCTGGGGCCAACGTCCTGACTTTC
TRBV4-3	TRBJ1-5	once	TRBD1	CASSQALGQVNNQPQHF	TGCGCCAGCAGCCAAGCCTTGGGACAGGTCAACAATCAGCCCCAGCATTTT
TRBV5-1	TRBJ1-6	NA	NA	CASSLQGTESPLHF	TGCGCCAGCAGCTTGCAGGGGACGGAGTCACCCCTCCACTTT
TRBV28	TRBJ2-1	NA	TRBD2	CASSASGRASEQFF	TGTGCCAGCAGTGCTAGCGGGAGGGCCAGTGAGCAGTTCTTC
TRBV29-1	TRBJ2-7	NA	NA	CSVGTHGSYEQYF	TGCAGCGTTGGCACCCACGGTTCCTACGAGCAGTACTTC
TRBV7-9	TRBJ2-7	NA	NA	CASSLGTGPYEQYF	TGTGCCAGCAGCTTGGGAACAGGGCCTTACGAGCAGTACTTC
TRBV30	TRBJ1-4	NA	NA	CAWTRATNEKLFF	TGTGCCTGGACCCGCGCAACTAATGAAAAACTGTTTTTT
TRBV11-3	TRBJ2-1	NA	NA	CASSLGTDEQFF	TGTGCCAGCAGCTTAGGTACGGATGAGCAGTTCTTC
TRBV28	TRBJ1-2	NA	NA	CASRMQPYGYTF	TGTGCCAGTAGGATGCAGCCCTATGGCTACACCTTC